Reported below is one TCR beta chain. Antigen unknown. The sample comes from a study of T cells in narcolepsy. TCRdb's copy holds only in-frame clones and misses some; the assay was immunoSEQ multiplex PCR. The sample records 31,000 or so clones, roughly 90% being singletons. Study observations and caveats: Same-patient CSF and blood CD4+ T cell clonotypes included HCRT-specific and TRIB2-specific autoreactive ones. Some memory CD4+ repertoires had no autoreactive clone sequences.

This CDR3 has 15 amino acids. Trimming took off 6 bases at V and 6 bases at J, with 17 bases between the two ends. The sequence was collected from a human donor with narcolepsy. This chain connects TRBV23-1 to TRBJ2-2; D not resolved. TRBV23-1 is an ORF for which the function is uncertain. The sample comprised CD45RA- memory CD4+ T cells from PBMCs. In nucleotides, the CDR3 is TGCGCCAGCAGCCGGTTGACAATCCCCGCCGGGGAGCTGTTTTTT. This sequence encodes CASSRLTIPAGELFF.